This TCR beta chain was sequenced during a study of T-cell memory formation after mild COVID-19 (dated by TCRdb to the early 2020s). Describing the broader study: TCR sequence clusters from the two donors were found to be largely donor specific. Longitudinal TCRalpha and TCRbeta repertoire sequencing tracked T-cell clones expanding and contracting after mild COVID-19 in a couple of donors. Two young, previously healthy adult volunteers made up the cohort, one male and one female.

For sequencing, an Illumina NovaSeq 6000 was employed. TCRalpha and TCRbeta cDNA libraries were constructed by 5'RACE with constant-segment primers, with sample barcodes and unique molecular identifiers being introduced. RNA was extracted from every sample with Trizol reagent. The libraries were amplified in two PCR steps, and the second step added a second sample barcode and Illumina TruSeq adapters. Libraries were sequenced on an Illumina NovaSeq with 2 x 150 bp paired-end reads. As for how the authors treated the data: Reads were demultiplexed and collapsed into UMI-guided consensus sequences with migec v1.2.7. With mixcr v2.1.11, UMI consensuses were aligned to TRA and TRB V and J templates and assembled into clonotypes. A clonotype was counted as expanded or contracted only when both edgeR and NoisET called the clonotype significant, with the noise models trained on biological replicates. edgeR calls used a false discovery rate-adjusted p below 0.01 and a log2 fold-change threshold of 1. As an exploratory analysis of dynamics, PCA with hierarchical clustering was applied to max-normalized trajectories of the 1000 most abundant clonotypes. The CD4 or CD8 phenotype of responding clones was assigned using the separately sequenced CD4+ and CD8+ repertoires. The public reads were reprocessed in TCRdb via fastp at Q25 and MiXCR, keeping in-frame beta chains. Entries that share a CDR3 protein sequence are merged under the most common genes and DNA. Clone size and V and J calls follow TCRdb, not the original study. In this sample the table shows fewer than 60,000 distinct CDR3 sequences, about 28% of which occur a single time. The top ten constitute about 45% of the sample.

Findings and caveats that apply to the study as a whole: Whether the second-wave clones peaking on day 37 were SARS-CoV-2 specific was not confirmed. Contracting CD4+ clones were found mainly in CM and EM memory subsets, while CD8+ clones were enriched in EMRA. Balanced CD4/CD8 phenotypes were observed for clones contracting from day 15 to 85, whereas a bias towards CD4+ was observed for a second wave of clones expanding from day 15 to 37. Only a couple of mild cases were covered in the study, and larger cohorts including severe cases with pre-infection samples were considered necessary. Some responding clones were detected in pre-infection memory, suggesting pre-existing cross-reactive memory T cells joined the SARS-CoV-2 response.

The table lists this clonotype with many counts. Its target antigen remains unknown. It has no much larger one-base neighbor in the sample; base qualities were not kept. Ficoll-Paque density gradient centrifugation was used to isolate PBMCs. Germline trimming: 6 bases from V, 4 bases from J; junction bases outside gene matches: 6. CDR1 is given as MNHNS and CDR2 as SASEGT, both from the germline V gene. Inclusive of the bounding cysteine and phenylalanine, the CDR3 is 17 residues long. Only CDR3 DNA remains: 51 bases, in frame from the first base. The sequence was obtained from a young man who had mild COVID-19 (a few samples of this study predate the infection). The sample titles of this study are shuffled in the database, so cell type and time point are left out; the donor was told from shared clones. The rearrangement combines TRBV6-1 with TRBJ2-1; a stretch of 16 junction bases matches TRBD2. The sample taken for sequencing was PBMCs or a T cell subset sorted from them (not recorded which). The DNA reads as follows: TGTGCCAGCAGGGGACTAGCGGGGGGGTCGAGTTACAATGAGCAGTTCTTC. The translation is CASRGLAGGSSYNEQFF.